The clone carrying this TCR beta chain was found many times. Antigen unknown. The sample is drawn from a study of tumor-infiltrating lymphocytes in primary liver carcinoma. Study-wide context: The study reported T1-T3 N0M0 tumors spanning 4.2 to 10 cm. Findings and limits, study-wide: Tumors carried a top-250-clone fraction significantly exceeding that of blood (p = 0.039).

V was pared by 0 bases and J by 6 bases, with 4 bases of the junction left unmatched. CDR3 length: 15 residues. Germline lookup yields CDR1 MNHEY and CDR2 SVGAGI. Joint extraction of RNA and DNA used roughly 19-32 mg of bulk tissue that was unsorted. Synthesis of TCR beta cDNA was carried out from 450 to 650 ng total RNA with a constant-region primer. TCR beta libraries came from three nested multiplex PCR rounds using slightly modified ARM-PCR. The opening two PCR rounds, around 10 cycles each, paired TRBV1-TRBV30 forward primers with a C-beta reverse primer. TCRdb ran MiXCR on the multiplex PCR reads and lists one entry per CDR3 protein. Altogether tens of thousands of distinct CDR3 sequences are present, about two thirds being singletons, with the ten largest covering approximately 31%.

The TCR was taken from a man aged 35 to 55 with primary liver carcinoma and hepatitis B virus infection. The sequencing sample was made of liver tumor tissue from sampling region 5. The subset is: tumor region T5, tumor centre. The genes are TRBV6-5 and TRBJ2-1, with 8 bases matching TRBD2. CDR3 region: CASSYSGRGANEQFF. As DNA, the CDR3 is TGTGCCAGCAGTTACTCGGGGCGGGGGGCCAATGAGCAGTTCTTC.